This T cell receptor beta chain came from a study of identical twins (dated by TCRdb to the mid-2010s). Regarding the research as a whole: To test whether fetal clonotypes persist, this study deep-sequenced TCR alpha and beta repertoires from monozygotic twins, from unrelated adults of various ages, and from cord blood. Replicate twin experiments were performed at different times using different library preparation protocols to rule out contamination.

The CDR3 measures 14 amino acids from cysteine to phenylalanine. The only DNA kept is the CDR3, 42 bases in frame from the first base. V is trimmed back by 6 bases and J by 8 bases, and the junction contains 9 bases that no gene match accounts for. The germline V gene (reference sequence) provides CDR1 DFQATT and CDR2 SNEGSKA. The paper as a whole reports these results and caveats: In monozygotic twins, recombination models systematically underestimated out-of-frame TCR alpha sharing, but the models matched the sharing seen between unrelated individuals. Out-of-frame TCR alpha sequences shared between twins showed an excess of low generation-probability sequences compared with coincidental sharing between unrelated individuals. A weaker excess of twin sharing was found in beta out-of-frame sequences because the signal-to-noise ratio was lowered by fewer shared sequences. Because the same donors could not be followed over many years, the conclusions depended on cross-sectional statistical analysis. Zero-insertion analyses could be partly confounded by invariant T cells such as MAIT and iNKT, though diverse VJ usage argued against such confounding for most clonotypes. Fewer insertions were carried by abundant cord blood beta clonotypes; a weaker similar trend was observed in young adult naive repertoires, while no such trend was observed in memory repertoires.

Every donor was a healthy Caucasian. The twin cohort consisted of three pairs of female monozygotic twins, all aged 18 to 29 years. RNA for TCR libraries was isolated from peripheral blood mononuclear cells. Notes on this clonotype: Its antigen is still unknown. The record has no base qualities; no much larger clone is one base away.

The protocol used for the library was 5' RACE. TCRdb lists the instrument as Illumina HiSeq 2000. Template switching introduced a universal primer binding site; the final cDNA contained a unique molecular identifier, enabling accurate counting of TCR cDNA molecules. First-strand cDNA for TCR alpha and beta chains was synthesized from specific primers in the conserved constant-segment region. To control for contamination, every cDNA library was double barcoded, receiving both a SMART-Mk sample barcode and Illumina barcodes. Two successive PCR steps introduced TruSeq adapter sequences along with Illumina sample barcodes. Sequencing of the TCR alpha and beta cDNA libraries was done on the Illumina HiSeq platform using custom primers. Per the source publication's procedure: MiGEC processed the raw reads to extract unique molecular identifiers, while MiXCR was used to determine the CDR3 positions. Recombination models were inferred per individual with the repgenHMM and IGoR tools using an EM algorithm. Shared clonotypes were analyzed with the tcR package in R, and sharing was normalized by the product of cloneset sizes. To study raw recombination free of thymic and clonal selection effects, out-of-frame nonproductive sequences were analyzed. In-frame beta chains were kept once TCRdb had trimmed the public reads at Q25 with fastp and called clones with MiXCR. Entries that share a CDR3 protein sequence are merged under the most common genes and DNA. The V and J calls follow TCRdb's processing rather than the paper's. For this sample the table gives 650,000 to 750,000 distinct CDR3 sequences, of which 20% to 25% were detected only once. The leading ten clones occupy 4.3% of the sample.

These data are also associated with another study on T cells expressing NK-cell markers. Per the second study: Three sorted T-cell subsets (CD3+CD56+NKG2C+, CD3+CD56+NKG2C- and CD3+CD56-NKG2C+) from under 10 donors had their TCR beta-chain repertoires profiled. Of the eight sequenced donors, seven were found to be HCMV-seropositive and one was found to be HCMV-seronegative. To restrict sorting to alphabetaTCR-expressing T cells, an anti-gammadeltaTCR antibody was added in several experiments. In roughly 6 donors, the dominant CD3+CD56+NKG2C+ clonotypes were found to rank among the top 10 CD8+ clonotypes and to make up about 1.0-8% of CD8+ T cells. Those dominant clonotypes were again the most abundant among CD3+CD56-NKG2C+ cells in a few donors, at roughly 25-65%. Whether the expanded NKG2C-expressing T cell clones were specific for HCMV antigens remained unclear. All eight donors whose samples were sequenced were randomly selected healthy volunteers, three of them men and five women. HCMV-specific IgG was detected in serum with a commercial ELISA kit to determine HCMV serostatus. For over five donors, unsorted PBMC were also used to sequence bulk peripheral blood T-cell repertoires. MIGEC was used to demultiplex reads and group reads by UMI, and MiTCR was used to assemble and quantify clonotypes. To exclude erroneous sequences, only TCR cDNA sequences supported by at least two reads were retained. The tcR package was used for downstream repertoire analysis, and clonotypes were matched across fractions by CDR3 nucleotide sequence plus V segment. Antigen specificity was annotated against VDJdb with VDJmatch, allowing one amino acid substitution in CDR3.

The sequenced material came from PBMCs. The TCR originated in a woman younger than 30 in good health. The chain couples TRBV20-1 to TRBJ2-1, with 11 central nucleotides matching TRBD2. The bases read TGCAGTGCCCATAGCGGGGGGGCAATCTATGAGCAGTTCTTC. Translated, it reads CSAHSGGAIYEQFF.